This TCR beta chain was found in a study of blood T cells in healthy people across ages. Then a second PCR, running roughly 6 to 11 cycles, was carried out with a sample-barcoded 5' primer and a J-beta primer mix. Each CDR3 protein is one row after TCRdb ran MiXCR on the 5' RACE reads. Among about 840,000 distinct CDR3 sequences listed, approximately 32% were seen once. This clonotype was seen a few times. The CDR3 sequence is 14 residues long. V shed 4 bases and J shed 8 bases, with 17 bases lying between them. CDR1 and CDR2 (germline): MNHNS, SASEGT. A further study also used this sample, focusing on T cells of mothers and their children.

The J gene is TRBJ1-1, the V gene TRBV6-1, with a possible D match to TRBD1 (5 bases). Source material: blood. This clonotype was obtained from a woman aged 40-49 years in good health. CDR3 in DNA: TGTGCCAGCAGTGCCCCGAGACAGACCGCGGAAGCTTTCTTT. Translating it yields CASSAPRQTAEAFF.